The 18 T cell receptor beta chains reported below all come from one sample, sequenced in a study of blood T cell repertoires in COVID-19. Only in-frame clones appear in the TCRdb table, and some are missing; sequencing was by immunoSEQ multiplex PCR. Among 55,000 to 65,000 clones, 84% were seen once, and the ten largest hold 4.5% to 7%. Sequencing was performed on peripheral blood. The receptors here all came from a woman aged 60 to 75 with acute or convalescent COVID-19.

This chain links TRBV3-1 (or the pseudogene TRBV3-2) with TRBJ1-6, with D perhaps matching TRBD1 (5 bases). The CDR3 runs to 17 residues. V dropped 4 bases and J dropped 7 bases, with 20 bases sitting between them. In germline, CDR1 is LGHDT, CDR2 YNNKEL (reference sequence). The CDR3 region is CASSLTGRGTPNSPLHF. The CDR3 DNA is TGTGCCAGCAGCCTAACTGGACGCGGGACCCCGAATTCACCCCTCCACTTT.

This chain joins TRBV2 and TRBJ1-2, with 9 bases identical to TRBD1. The trim removed 4 bases at V and 8 bases at J, leaving 5 bases unmatched. The CDR3 consists of 13 residues. Per germline, CDR1 SNHLY and CDR2 FYNNEI. CDR3 bases: TGTGCCAGCAGTGGCCCCGGGACAGGGGGCTACACCTTC. Protein: CASSGPGTGGYTF.

The gene calls are TRBV9 and TRBJ1-4; D may be TRBD1 (6 bases). The CDR3 has 14 residues. V dropped 1 base and J dropped 5 bases, with 9 bases sitting between them. CDR1 and CDR2 from the germline V gene are SGDLS and YYNGEE. CDR3 amino acids: CASSVTGTNEKLFF. The CDR3 DNA sequence: TGTGCCAGCAGCGTAACGGGGACAAATGAAAAACTGTTTTTT.

This clone appeared a single time. V and J are TRBV7-7 and TRBJ2-1; the D gene is possibly TRBD1 (6 bases). From germline, CDR1 is SSHAT and CDR2 FNYEAQ (reference sequence). Trimming took 5 bases from V and 3 from J, leaving 14 bases between them. CDR3 length: 15 residues. CDR3 residues: CASSRVSDSYNEQFF. In nucleotides, the CDR3 is TGTGCCAGCAGCCGAGTCTCGGACAGCTACAATGAGCAGTTCTTC.

This chain uses TRBV3-1 (or the pseudogene TRBV3-2) with TRBJ2-2; D remains ambiguous. The germline V and J ends were trimmed by 0 bases and 2 bases, with 10 bases remaining between them. This CDR3 region has 16 residues. The germline CDR1 and CDR2 sequences are LGHDT and YNNKEL (reference sequence). DNA of the CDR3: TGTGCCAGCAGCCAAGACCCCCAAGCTAACACCGGGGAGCTGTTTTTT. Translation: CASSQDPQANTGELFF.

The chain carries TRBV5-1 and TRBJ1-2; D remains ambiguous. CDR1 SGHRS and CDR2 YFSETQ come from the germline V gene. This CDR3 is built from 13 residues. V shed 5 bases and J shed 0 bases, with 8 bases lying between them. CDR3 sequence reads: CASRPEANYGYTF. As DNA, the CDR3 is TGCGCCAGCAGACCCGAGGCTAACTATGGCTACACCTTC.

The rearrangement joins TRBV5-1 to TRBJ1-3; D gene ambiguous. CDR3 length: 15 amino acids. The V end lost 1 base, the J end lost 0 bases, and 8 bases lay between the germline ends. Germline CDR1 is SGHRS and CDR2 is YFSETQ. The CDR3 sequence is CASSLTGDSGNTIYF. CDR3 coding DNA: TGCGCCAGCAGCTTGACCGGGGACTCTGGAAACACCATATATTTT.

The chain recombines TRBV4-1 with TRBJ1-2; 7 bases fit TRBD1. Germline CDR1 and CDR2: MGHRA and YSYEKL. This CDR3 is 14 amino acids long. J was trimmed by 6 bases and V by 3 bases; bases with no gene match: 7. CDR3 region: CASSQQGVGDGYTF. The CDR3 DNA sequence: TGCGCCAGCAGCCAGCAGGGGGTAGGGGATGGCTACACCTTC.

This sequence joins TRBV5-8 and TRBJ1-2; TRBD1 agrees at 7 bases. The V segment lost 5 bases and the J segment 1 base; nucleotides outside the gene matches: 14. Germline V gives CDR1 SGHTS, CDR2 YDEGEE. The CDR3 has 17 residues. The CDR3, as DNA: TGTGCCAGCAGGGATATCTACCGGGACAGCCTTAACTATGGCTACACCTTC. Encoded protein: CASRDIYRDSLNYGYTF.

The chain employs TRBV9 and TRBJ2-2; TRBD1 is a possible D gene (6 bases). The V and J ends lost 0 bases and 5 bases respectively, with 11 bases between them. CDR3 length: 15 amino acids. Germline V lookup: CDR1 SGDLS, CDR2 YYNGEE. The CDR3 sequence: CASSVAGAQTGELFF. CDR3 coding DNA: TGTGCCAGCAGCGTAGCAGGGGCGCAGACCGGGGAGCTGTTTTTT.

Written as DNA, the CDR3 is TGCAGCGTTGAAAATCCCGAGAACTATGGCTACACCTTC. Its protein is CSVENPENYGYTF. This chain links TRBV29-1 with TRBJ1-2, with D unclear. From germline, CDR1 is SQVTM and CDR2 ANQGSEA. The V end was cut by 2 bases, the J end by 2 bases, with 9 bases between. The CDR3 contains 13 residues.

The chain has TRBV6-4 and TRBJ1-6; 9 positions agree with TRBD1. Per germline, CDR1 MRHNA and CDR2 SNTAGT. Trimming at V came to 2 bases and at J to 7 bases, leaving 3 bases not matched to a gene. This CDR3 region has 15 residues. The CDR3 DNA sequence: TGTGCCAGCAGTGACACAGGGACAGGGAATTCACCCCTCCACTTT. Amino acids: CASSDTGTGNSPLHF.

The genes are TRBV18 and TRBJ1-2; D gene ambiguous. V lost 4 bases to trimming and J lost 0 bases, with 9 bases between them. The CDR3 loop spans 14 amino acids. Germline V gene lookup returns CDR1 KGHSH and CDR2 LQKENI. The CDR3 DNA reads as TGTGCCAGCTCACGGGGAGAGACTAACTATGGCTACACCTTC. Translation: CASSRGETNYGYTF.

The chain couples TRBV27 to TRBJ2-1, with D perhaps matching TRBD1 (6 bases). The CDR3 runs 16 residues. Germline V lookup: CDR1 MNHEY, CDR2 SMNVEV (reference sequence). Trimming removed 4 bases at V and 0 bases at J, with 13 bases between. The CDR3 protein is CASSSPRGISYNEQFF. CDR3 in DNA: TGTGCCAGCAGTTCTCCCAGGGGAATCTCCTACAATGAGCAGTTCTTC.

The V gene is TRBV7-8, the J gene TRBJ1-1; maybe TRBD1 (6 bases). CDR3 length equals 13 residues. V dropped 1 base and J dropped 8 bases, with 11 bases sitting between them. Germline V gene data show CDR1 as SGHVS and CDR2 as FQNEAQ. The CDR3 loop is CASSLDHGTEAFF. CDR3 in DNA: TGTGCCAGCAGCTTAGATCACGGGACAGAAGCTTTCTTT.

V is TRBV6-5 and J is TRBJ2-1; TRBD2 matches 11 bases. Germline values: CDR1 MNHEY, CDR2 SVGAGI. Losses at the gene ends were 6 bases for V and 5 bases for J; bases not matched to a gene: 9. CDR3 size: 16 residues. The CDR3 sequence: CASSYVTSGGDNEQFF. CDR3 nucleotides: TGTGCCAGCAGCTACGTCACTAGCGGGGGCGACAATGAGCAGTTCTTC.

The chain uses TRBV24-1 and TRBJ2-2, with unresolved D. The germline V gene has CDR1 KGHDR and CDR2 SFDVKD. V lost 4 bases and J 5 bases, leaving 7 bases between the germline ends. The CDR3 spans 13 residues. The CDR3 coding sequence is TGTGCCACCAGTGAACTTAGAACCGGGGAGCTGTTTTTT. This encodes CATSELRTGELFF.

The gene calls are TRBV6-5 and TRBJ2-7; D ambiguous. V was clipped by 7 bases and J by 2 bases, with 9 bases between them. Germline V CDR1 and CDR2: MNHEY, SVGAGI. CDR3 length equals 12 residues. CDR3 bases: TGTGCCAGCAAAAGGAGCACCTACGAGCAGTACTTC. Its protein is CASKRSTYEQYF.